The 7 T cell receptor beta chains in this list originate from one sample, sequenced in a study of T cell responses to AZD1222 COVID-19 vaccine. Only in-frame clones appear in the TCRdb table, and some are missing; sequencing was by immunoSEQ multiplex PCR. Here the sample spans approximately 130,000 clones, under 95% being singletons. Sample: peripheral blood, taken on day 0 of AZD1222 vaccination. These receptors all stem from an adult in good health.

V and J are TRBV6-4 and TRBJ2-5; the D gene could be TRBD1 or TRBD2 (5 bases each). V lost 6 bases, J lost 1 base, and 9 bases lay in between. Germline CDR1 and CDR2: MRHNA and SNTAGT. The CDR3 is 13 residues long. The CDR3 DNA follows: TGTGCCAGCAGGAGGGGTTTCCAAGAGACCCAGTACTTC. Its translation: CASRRGFQETQYF.

Only one count was recorded for this clone. The chain uses TRBV6-5 and TRBJ1-3, with D maybe TRBD1 (5 bases). Trimming removed 8 bases at V and 4 bases at J, with 12 bases between. The CDR3 contains 13 residues. CDR1 MNHEY and CDR2 SVGAGI come from the germline V gene. The CDR3 loop reads CASVRGFGNTIYF. Here the CDR3 DNA reads TGTGCCAGCGTACGGGGCTTCGGAAACACCATATATTTT.

The CDR3 sequence: CASSPGTGSGNTIYF. CDR3 bases: TGTGCCAGCAGCCCCGGGACAGGGTCTGGAAACACCATATATTTT. The chain recombines TRBV7-6 with TRBJ1-3; 9 bases match TRBD1. V shed 5 bases and J 1 base; nucleotides not matched to a gene: 3. The CDR3 contains 15 residues. Germline lookup yields CDR1 SGHVS and CDR2 FNYEAQ.

V usage is TRBV7-9 and J usage is TRBJ1-2, with D perhaps matching TRBD1 (6 bases). Trimming cost V 5 bases and J 2 bases, with 12 bases left between them. The germline V gene encodes CDR1 SEHNR and CDR2 FQNEAQ (reference sequence). This CDR3 region has 14 residues. CDR3 DNA sequence: TGTGCCAGCAGCCAGTTAACAGGGAACTATGGCTACACCTTC. This translates into CASSQLTGNYGYTF.

The genes are TRBV29-1 and TRBJ1-4, with TRBD1 matching 10 bases. The V gene end was trimmed by 6 bases and the J gene end by 2 bases; junction bases not matched to a gene: 3. Germline CDR1 SQVTM, CDR2 ANQGSEA. The CDR3 extends over 14 amino acids. The CDR3 here is CSVPDRGTNEKLFF. CDR3 DNA: TGCAGCGTGCCGGACAGGGGGACTAATGAAAAACTGTTTTTT.

The genes are TRBV9 and TRBJ2-1; D assignment may be TRBD1 or TRBD2 (6 bases each). Trimming pared 0 bases from V and 3 bases from J, leaving 13 bases between. Per the germline V gene, CDR1 is SGDLS and CDR2 is YYNGEE. This CDR3 has 16 residues. In DNA form, the CDR3 reads TGTGCCAGCAGCGTAGACCGGGGGCAGGGCTACAATGAGCAGTTCTTC. Protein product: CASSVDRGQGYNEQFF.

The chain combines TRBV2 with TRBJ1-5, with D possibly TRBD1 on 5 matching bases. CDR1 SNHLY and CDR2 FYNNEI come from the germline V gene. The CDR3 consists of 13 residues. V shed 5 bases and J shed 7 bases, with 12 bases lying between them. The CDR3 protein is CASSMDTSQPQHF. In DNA, the CDR3 is TGTGCCAGCAGTATGGACACTTCGCAGCCCCAGCATTTT.